This T cell receptor (beta chain) is drawn from a study of T cell repertoires in cytomegalovirus infection. About the study: CMV epitopes, recently identified HLA-C-restricted and well-studied HLA-B-restricted, were used. Both CMV infection and a matching HLA type were indicated by public TCR beta signatures. Findings of the study overall: Dominant in the ex vivo response were TCR beta clonotypes restricted by HLA-C and specific for CMV. Carriers of CMV plus the relevant HLA were identified by cumulative public TCR beta family frequency.

TCRdb reanalysed the reads using MiXCR and keeps one entry per CDR3 protein. This repertoire shows some 940,000 distinct CDR3 sequences, 30% to 40% found once; its top ten account for around an eighth. This clonotype was observed a handful of times. Its target is not known. Germline-derived CDR1 and CDR2 are SGHVS and FNYEAQ. Deletions cut 1 base from V and 0 bases from J, with 7 bases between. This CDR3 is built from 15 residues. Sequencing used cultured CD8+ T cells from PBMCs, obtained from culture after CMV antigen stimulation. The chain couples TRBV7-6 to TRBJ2-1; no definite D call. The receptor was derived from a human donor in good health (CMV status not recorded). Some clones in this sample may be carry-over from other donors' samples. The CDR3 bases are TGTGCCAGCAGCTTAGTGGCGGTCTCCTACAATGAGCAGTTCTTC. It yields the protein CASSLVAVSYNEQFF.